This TCR beta chain was identified during a study of naive and memory T cell subsets. This clonotype was detected ten times or more. An equimolar mix of two oligonucleotides served as the beta constant-region primer for TRBC1 and TRBC2. Ligated cDNA was amplified by four rounds of PCR with nested alpha and beta constant-region primers and SP2. TCRdb called the UMI-ligation and nested PCR reads again in MiXCR, with one record for every CDR3 protein. There are 8,500 to 10,000 distinct CDR3 sequences in the sample; less than 7% occur only once, and around 59% lies in the top ten. This clonotype originated in a human donor in good health. The source material was CD4+ TEMRA cells from blood. Regarding subset: effector memory re-expressing CD45RA, CD45RA+ CD27-.

CDR3 nucleotide sequence: TGTGCCACCAGCAGAGGGGACAGCTCCTACGAGCAGTACTTC. Translating gives CATSRGDSSYEQYF. This chain joins TRBV15 and TRBJ2-7; TRBD1 aligns across 7 bases. This CDR3 has 14 residues. V shed 1 base, J shed 0 bases, and the junction held 0 bases outside the gene matches. CDR1 and CDR2 (germline): LNHNV, YYDKDF (reference sequence). The complete variable domain, with remaining parts taken from reference TRBV15 and TRBJ2-7, reads DAMVIQNPRYQVTQFGKPVTLSCSQTLNHNVMYWYQQKSSQAPKLLFHYYDKDFNNEADTPDNFQSRRPNTSFCFLDIRSPGLGDTAMYLCATSRGDSSYEQYFGPGTRLTVT.